Listed below are T cell receptor beta chains from one sample, sequenced in a study of cytomegalovirus exposure and HLA in healthy donors. Repertoires were generated with immunoSEQ multiplex PCR, while TCRdb's copy carries only in-frame clones and drops some. The sample shows 150,000 to 200,000 clones, roughly four fifths of them seen only once. Sequencing was carried out using PBMCs. These receptor sequences come from a man aged 45 to 65 in good health and CMV-seropositive. Both conserved end residues are part of each CDR3. D genes are given only for firm matches. A row's size may be missing; if present it is once, few, many or a size class.

d_call | j_call | cdr3_length | v_call | clone_size | cdr3_aa | cdr3_nt
TRBD1 | TRBJ2-3 | 15 | TRBV5-1 | once | CASSSGQLGVDTQYF | TGCGCCAGCAGCTCGGGACAGTTGGGTGTAGATACGCAGTATTTT
- | TRBJ1-1 | 13 | TRBV5-4 | - | CASSLQGPPEAFF | TGTGCCAGCAGCTTGCAGGGGCCCCCTGAAGCTTTCTTT
- | TRBJ1-3 | 16 | TRBV6-5 | - | CASSYIGHNSGNTIYF | TGTGCCAGCAGTTATATTGGACACAACTCTGGAAACACCATATATTTT
- | TRBJ1-2 | 15 | TRBV4-3 | - | CASSQDSAWALGYTF | TGCGCCAGCAGCCAAGATTCTGCCTGGGCACTCGGCTACACCTTC
- | TRBJ1-3 | 16 | TRBV2 | large | CASSEWMAGSGNTIYF | TGTGCCAGCAGTGAATGGATGGCAGGTTCTGGAAACACCATATATTTT
- | TRBJ2-5 | 14 | TRBV5-1 | few | CASSLGAGEETQYF | TGCGCCAGCAGCTTGGGGGCAGGGGAAGAGACCCAGTACTTC
- | TRBJ1-1 | 13 | TRBV2 | - | CASSEVQNTEAFF | TGTGCCAGCAGTGAAGTACAGAACACTGAAGCTTTCTTT
TRBD1 | TRBJ1-4 | 13 | TRBV4-3 | few | CASSRDRGEKLFF | TGCGCCAGCAGCCGGGACAGGGGTGAAAAACTGTTTTTT
TRBD1 | TRBJ1-6 | 15 | TRBV7-9 | few | CASSPNRGRISPLHF | TGTGCCAGCAGCCCGAACAGGGGCAGGATTTCACCCCTCCACTTT
TRBD1 | TRBJ1-4 | 15 | TRBV19 | - | CASSTTGATNEKLFF | TGTGCCAGTAGCACAACAGGGGCAACTAATGAAAAACTGTTTTTT
- | TRBJ1-4 | 14 | TRBV7-2 | - | CASSSQVLNEKLFF | TGTGCCAGCAGCTCACAGGTTCTTAATGAAAAACTGTTTTTT
- | TRBJ1-4 | 17 | TRBV10-1 | - | CASRTAGPHATNEKLFF | TGCGCCAGCAGAACGGCAGGGCCGCATGCAACTAATGAAAAACTGTTTTTT
TRBD1 | TRBJ2-7 | 17 | TRBV7-8 | - | CASSLGLTGFSSYEQYF | TGTGCCAGCAGCTTAGGCTTGACAGGGTTTAGCTCCTACGAGCAGTACTTC
TRBD1 | TRBJ1-5 | 15 | TRBV6-6 | - | CASSTDRGVNQPQHF | TGTGCCAGCAGTACGGACAGGGGGGTAAATCAGCCCCAGCATTTT
- | TRBJ1-4 | 11 | TRBV2 | - | CATPGDEKLFF | TGTGCCACACCAGGGGATGAAAAACTGTTTTTT
TRBD1 | TRBJ1-1 | 15 | TRBV18 | - | CASSPSGTANTEAFF | TGTGCCAGCTCGCCCTCTGGGACAGCGAACACTGAAGCTTTCTTT
- | TRBJ1-2 | 13 | TRBV5-1 | - | CASSPGEGHGYTF | TGCGCCAGCAGTCCCGGGGAGGGCCATGGCTACACCTTC
- | TRBJ1-1 | 13 | TRBV5-4 | - | CASSFRGRTEAFF | TGTGCCAGCAGCTTTAGGGGTCGAACTGAAGCTTTCTTT
TRBD1 | TRBJ2-7 | 13 | TRBV7-9 | - | CASSHQGAREQYF | TGTGCCAGCAGCCACCAGGGGGCGAGGGAGCAGTACTTC
TRBD1 | TRBJ2-1 | 12 | TRBV28 | - | CASRRQGNEQFF | TGTGCCAGCAGGCGACAGGGGAATGAGCAGTTCTTC
- | TRBJ1-2 | 14 | TRBV7-9 | - | CATLGGQLNYGYTF | TGTGCCACCCTTGGGGGACAACTTAACTATGGCTACACCTTC
TRBD2 | TRBJ2-2 | 15 | TRBV7-2 | - | CASSRGGSVTGELFF | TGTGCCAGCAGTCGCGGGGGGTCAGTCACCGGGGAGCTGTTTTTT
TRBD1 | TRBJ2-5 | 12 | TRBV30 | few | CAWKTTGESRYF | TGTGCCTGGAAAACGACAGGGGAATCCCGGTACTTC
TRBD1 | TRBJ2-5 | 14 | TRBV5-6 | - | CASSPMDREETQYF | TGTGCCAGCAGCCCCATGGACAGGGAAGAGACCCAGTACTTC
- | TRBJ1-1 | 14 | TRBV7-2 | - | CASSLVGLVTEAFF | TGTGCCAGCAGCTTAGTAGGACTGGTCACTGAAGCTTTCTTT
TRBD1 | TRBJ1-1 | 14 | TRBV7-9 | - | CASSRTGLNTEAFF | TGTGCCAGCAGCAGGACAGGGTTAAACACTGAAGCTTTCTTT
- | TRBJ2-3 | 12 | TRBV30 | - | CAWSTVRDTQYF | TGTGCCTGGAGTACGGTTCGAGATACGCAGTATTTT
- | TRBJ1-6 | 13 | TRBV6-5 | - | CASSRDIRSPLHF | TGTGCCAGCAGTCGGGACATCCGATCACCCCTCCACTTT
- | TRBJ2-3 | 16 | TRBV11-2 | - | CASSLDVWSTTDTQYF | TGTGCCAGCAGCTTAGATGTTTGGAGTACCACAGATACGCAGTATTTT